This T cell receptor (beta chain) is drawn from a study of blood T cells in healthy people across ages. Sample-barcoded 5' priming and a J-beta primer mix drove a second PCR of 7 to 11 cycles. Each CDR3 protein is one row after TCRdb ran MiXCR on the 5' RACE reads. The sample carries 1.5 million to 1.8 million distinct CDR3 sequences, about 45% recorded once. This clonotype was found many times. The TCR was taken from a woman aged 18-29 years in good health. Sequenced material: blood.

The CDR3 sequence: CSARRDRTNYGYTF. The CDR3 coding sequence is TGCAGTGCCCGGAGGGACCGCACTAACTATGGCTACACCTTC. This chain links TRBV20-1 with TRBJ1-2, with D tentatively TRBD1 (5 bases). Germline CDR1 and CDR2: DFQATT and SNEGSKA (reference sequence). V dropped 6 bases and J dropped 0 bases, with 14 bases sitting between them. The CDR3 totals 14 residues.